This TCR beta chain was sequenced during a study of OX40 agonist ivuxolimab in advanced cancers. On the study more broadly: Allowance was made for prior anti-PD-1, anti-PD-L1 or anti-CTLA-4 therapy, and about 37% had some. Notes on the study in general: There was clonal expansion of CD4+ and CD8+ blood T cells by week 6 at 0.1 to 3.0 mg/kg.

The germline V and J ends were trimmed by 0 bases and 3 bases, with 5 bases remaining between them. Germline values: CDR1 MGHRA, CDR2 YSYEKL. CDR3 length: 13 amino acids. In regard to this clone: What it recognizes is unknown.

TCRdb's copy holds only in-frame clones and misses some; the assay was immunoSEQ multiplex PCR. The sample shows just over 20,000 clones, about 87% of them seen only once. This receptor was obtained from an adult with an advanced solid tumor such as melanoma, head and neck, liver or kidney cancer. Sample: CD4+ or CD8+ T cells sorted from blood, taken in a trial of the OX40 agonist ivuxolimab. The rearrangement joins TRBV4-1 to TRBJ1-2; no firm D call. The chain's CDR3 is CASSQDVDYGYTF. In DNA, the CDR3 is TGCGCCAGCAGCCAAGATGTGGACTATGGCTACACCTTC.